This T cell receptor (beta chain) was retrieved from a study of CD8 T cells in ankylosing spondylitis (TCRdb year 2017). With regard to the full study: To find TCR variants linked to disease, the study profiled T cell receptor beta repertoires in ankylosing spondylitis patients and healthy donors. The full study cohort was made up of 25 ankylosing spondylitis patients and some 100 healthy donors. Peripheral blood was sampled, and synovial fluid was also collected from ankylosing spondylitis patients. Points the paper makes about the study in general: The disease-linked clones were reported to be significantly enriched in matched synovial fluid samples from ankylosing spondylitis patients. In peripheral blood, the disease-linked clones were found at relatively low frequencies and had a CD8+ phenotype. Blood from ankylosing spondylitis patients appeared to be characterized by a TCR beta motif made up of 8 or 9 highly homologous amino acid variants. Some of the motif variants had been reported before in the synovial fluid and blood of reactive arthritis patients, a finding that suggests common disease-initiation mechanisms.

The CDR3 numbers 15 residues from cysteine through phenylalanine. Only the CDR3 part of the read is kept: 45 bases, read in frame from the first base. Trimming removed 6 bases from V and 1 base from J, leaving 13 bases between the germline ends. Per the germline V gene, MGHDK is the CDR1 and SYGVNS is the CDR2. There are a few counts of this clonotype. The antigen it recognizes is unknown. Base qualities are not provided; no much larger clone lies one nucleotide away. The instrument was an Illumina HiSeq 2500. TCR beta libraries were prepared by quantitative 5'-RACE with molecular barcodes. The authors' pipeline ran thus. A new computational method based on a probabilistic model of VDJ rearrangement was used to identify disease-linked TCR variants. TCRdb handled the public reads itself, with Q25 trimming in fastp and clone calling in MiXCR, and kept productive beta chains. Here each entry gathers all rows of one CDR3 protein and keeps the most common genes and DNA. The V and J calls here are based on TCRdb, not the publication. This sample is represented by around 430,000 distinct CDR3 sequences; about 15% of them were singletons. The ten largest clones take up approximately 1% of the sample.

This sequence originates from a male donor with ankylosing spondylitis. Sequenced sample: blood, either unsorted or a sorted T cell fraction (not recorded which). The chain links TRBV25-1 with TRBJ1-5, and perhaps TRBD1 as D gene, on 5 matching bases. The sequence in DNA is TGTGCCAGCAGCGCTGGGGCTGGGAGCAATCAGCCCCAGCATTTT. Translation gives CASSAGAGSNQPQHF.